This T cell receptor (beta chain) was observed in a study of T cell responses to AZD1222 COVID-19 vaccine. Study-wide points: Increased Spike-specific TCR breadth and depth were observed after two AZD1222 doses. Researchers report vaccine-associated CD4 TCRs spanning spike, with dominance at 160-218 and 743-854. Sampling that yielded the repertoires occurred only after the peak T cell response. Epitopes outside B.1.351 and B.1.1.7 mutated regions reportedly drew nearly half of spike TCRs.

The protocol was immunoSEQ multiplex PCR, while the TCRdb copy is restricted to in-frame clones and leaves out a portion. This repertoire shows roughly 200,000 clones, just over 90% found once; its top ten account for 1.7%. This CDR3 is 15 amino acids long. CDR1 is SNHLY, CDR2 FYNNEI, per germline. V lost 2 bases and J lost 0, with 11 bases in between. On this clone: Its cognate antigen is unknown.

This TCR was sampled from an adult who received the AZD1222 COVID-19 vaccine. The V gene is TRBV2, the J gene TRBJ2-7; no clear D. Sequenced here: peripheral blood, sampled 28 days after the second AZD1222 dose. The chain's CDR3 is CASSESWVSSYEQYF. Here the CDR3 DNA reads TGTGCCAGCAGTGAATCTTGGGTTAGCTCCTACGAGCAGTACTTC.